This TCR beta chain was recorded in a study of Ad26.COV2.S vaccination and SARS-CoV-2 variants. The repertoire was sequenced with immunoSEQ multiplex PCR; TCRdb's copy has only in-frame clones and lacks some. This sample yields some 400,000 clones, of which about 88% are seen a single time; about 1.9% belongs to the top ten. Treatment: 15 to 20 received Ad26.COV2.S at low or high dose, single or two shots; several received placebo; per-sample allocation not given. The investigators took samples on day 63 after the first vaccine or placebo injection. Germline V gene lookup returns CDR1 SGHKS and CDR2 YYEKEE (reference sequence). The CDR3 runs 14 residues. Trimming removed 6 bases from V and 0 bases from J, with 10 bases in between.

This chain uses TRBV5-5 with TRBJ2-4, with D possibly matching TRBD1 (5 bases). The sequence came from a person aged 18-60 years who received the Ad26.COV2.S COVID-19 vaccine or a placebo. The sequenced sample was peripheral blood, obtained in a trial of Ad26.COV2.S vaccine versus placebo. The CDR3 region is CASNPTVAKNIQYF. The DNA of the CDR3 is TGTGCCAGCAACCCGACAGTAGCCAAAAACATTCAGTACTTC. Full variable domain (remainder filled in from reference TRBV5-5 and TRBJ2-4): DAGVTQSPTHLIKTRGQQVTLRCSPISGHKSVSWYQQVLGQGPQFIFQYYEKEERGRGNFPDRFSARQFPNYSSELNVNALLLGDSALYLCASNPTVAKNIQYFGAGTRLSVL.